This T cell receptor beta chain was captured by sequencing in a study of blood T cell repertoires in COVID-19. Study-level information: Sites in the United States, Italy and Spain provided acute and convalescent COVID-19 samples. The analysed material was cDNA or gDNA that came from T cells, B-cell-depleted T cells, or PBMCs.

Per the authors' pipeline: Estimation of nucleated cell counts was performed using reference gene primer amplification. Profiled with immunoSEQ multiplex PCR; TCRdb holds only in-frame clones, not every one. D and trimming come from the DNA, and the V and J calls and clone size come from that table. The sample shows 95,000 to 150,000 clones, roughly 74% of them seen only once. The material sequenced was peripheral blood. The TCR originated in a man aged 55 to 69 with acute or convalescent COVID-19.

CDR3 DNA sequence: TGTGCCAGCAAGGGACAGGGGTACACTGAAGCTTTCTTT. This gives the protein CASKGQGYTEAFF. V usage is TRBV6-5 and J usage is TRBJ1-1; 10 nucleotides match TRBD1. The germline V gene encodes CDR1 MNHEY and CDR2 SVGAGI. The V segment lost 7 bases and the J segment 3 bases; nucleotides outside the gene matches: 2. The CDR3 length is 13 residues.